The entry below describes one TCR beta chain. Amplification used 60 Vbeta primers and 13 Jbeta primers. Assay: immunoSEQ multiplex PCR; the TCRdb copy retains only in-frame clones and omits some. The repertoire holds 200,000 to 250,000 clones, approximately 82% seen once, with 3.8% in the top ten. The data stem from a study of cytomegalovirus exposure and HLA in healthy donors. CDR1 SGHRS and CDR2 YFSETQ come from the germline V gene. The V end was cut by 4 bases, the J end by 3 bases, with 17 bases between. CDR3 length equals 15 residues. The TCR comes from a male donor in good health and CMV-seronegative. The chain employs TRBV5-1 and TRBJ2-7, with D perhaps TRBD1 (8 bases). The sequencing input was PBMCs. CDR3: CASSATGGENYEQYF. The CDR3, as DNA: TGCGCCAGCAGCGCTACAGGGGGGGAGAACTACGAGCAGTACTTC.